What follows describes a single TCR beta chain. Germline V lookup: CDR1 WSHSY, CDR2 SAAADI. With 6 bases removed from V and 4 bases from J, the gap between germline ends came to 12 bases. The CDR3 is 14 amino acids. This entry comes from a study of CD8 T cells in Susac syndrome. TCR beta from blood CD8+ and CD4+ T cells was sequenced. Healthy donors constituted the controls, which were matched for age and sex. An input of about 0.5 to 1 ug of RNA was subjected to reverse transcription using random hexamers. TCRdb re-derived calls from the immunoSEQ multiplex PCR reads in MiXCR, one entry per CDR3 protein. In the table there are 95,000 to 150,000 distinct CDR3 sequences, 85% to 95% of which are singletons.

This clonotype was obtained from a human donor in good health. The specimen sequenced was CD4+ T cells from PBMCs. The chain has TRBV10-2 and TRBJ2-2; possibly TRBD1 or TRBD2 for D (5 bases each). This CDR3 reads CASSLQGATGELFF. In DNA form, the CDR3 reads TGCGCCAGCAGCTTGCAGGGAGCCACCGGGGAGCTGTTTTTT.